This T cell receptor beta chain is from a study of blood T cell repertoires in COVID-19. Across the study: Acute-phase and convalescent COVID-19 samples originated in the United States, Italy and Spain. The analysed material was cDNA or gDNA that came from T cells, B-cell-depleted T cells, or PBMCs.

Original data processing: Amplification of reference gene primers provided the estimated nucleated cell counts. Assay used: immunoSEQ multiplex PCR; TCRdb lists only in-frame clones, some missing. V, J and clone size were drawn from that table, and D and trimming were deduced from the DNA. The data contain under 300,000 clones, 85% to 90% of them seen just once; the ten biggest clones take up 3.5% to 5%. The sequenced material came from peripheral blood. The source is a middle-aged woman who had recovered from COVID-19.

The CDR3 bases are TGTGCCAGCAGCTTCCGACAGGTGACAGATACGCAGTATTTT. This sequence encodes CASSFRQVTDTQYF. The genes are TRBV5-5 and TRBJ2-3, with D possibly matching TRBD1 (6 bases). CDR3 length: 14 amino acids. Trimming left V 2 bases short and J 3 bases short, with 10 bases between. Per the germline V gene, CDR1 is SGHKS and CDR2 is YYEKEE (reference sequence).